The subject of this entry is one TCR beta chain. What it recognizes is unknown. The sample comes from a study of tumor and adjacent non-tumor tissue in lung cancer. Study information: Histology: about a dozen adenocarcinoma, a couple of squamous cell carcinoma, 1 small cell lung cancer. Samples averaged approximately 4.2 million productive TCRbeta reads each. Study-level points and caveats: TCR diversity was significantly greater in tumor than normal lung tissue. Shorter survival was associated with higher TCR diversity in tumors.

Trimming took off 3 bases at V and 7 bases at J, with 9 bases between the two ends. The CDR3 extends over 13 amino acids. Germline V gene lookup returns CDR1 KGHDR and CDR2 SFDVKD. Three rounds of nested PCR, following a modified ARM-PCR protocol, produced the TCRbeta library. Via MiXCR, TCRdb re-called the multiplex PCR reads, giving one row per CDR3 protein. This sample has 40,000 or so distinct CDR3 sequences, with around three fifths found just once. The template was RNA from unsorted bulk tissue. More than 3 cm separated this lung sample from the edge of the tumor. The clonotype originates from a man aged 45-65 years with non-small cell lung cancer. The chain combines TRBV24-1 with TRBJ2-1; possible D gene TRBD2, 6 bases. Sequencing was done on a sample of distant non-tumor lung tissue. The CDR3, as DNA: TGTGCCACCAGTGATATTGGAGGGAATGAGCAGTTCTTC. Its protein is CATSDIGGNEQFF.